These 20 T cell receptor beta chains came from one sample sequenced in a study of CD8 T cells in Susac syndrome. With random hexamers, reverse transcription was performed on about 0.5 to 1 ug of RNA. A single record per CDR3 protein comes from TCRdb applying MiXCR to the immunoSEQ multiplex PCR reads. Among roughly 120,000 distinct CDR3 sequences listed, 90% to 95% were seen once. The sequencing sample was made of CD4+ T cells from PBMCs. The source is a human donor with multiple sclerosis.

The gene calls are TRBV19 and TRBJ1-5; 8 positions match TRBD1. The length of the CDR3 is 15 residues. Germline lookup yields CDR1 LNHDA and CDR2 SQIVND (reference sequence). V was clipped by 5 bases and J by 2 bases; unmatched bases: 5. The CDR3 is CASSFGQGGNQPQHF. In nucleotides, the CDR3 is TGTGCCAGTAGTTTCGGACAGGGTGGCAATCAGCCCCAGCATTTT.

V and J are TRBV5-1 and TRBJ2-7; 8 nucleotides line up with TRBD1. Germline CDR1 reads SGHRS; CDR2 reads YFSETQ. This CDR3 contains 14 residues. After removal of 6 bases from V and 2 bases from J, the junction contained 7 bases not matched to a gene. CDR3 bases: TGCGCCAGCAAGGGTGGGACAGGACCCTACGAGCAGTACTTC. Translation: CASKGGTGPYEQYF.

This chain uses TRBV7-6 with TRBJ1-5; D unclear. Germline V gene data show CDR1 as SGHVS and CDR2 as FNYEAQ. This CDR3 has 15 residues. The V end was cut by 5 bases, the J end by 4 bases, with 15 bases between. The CDR3 spells CASSPSGFVNQPQHF. CDR3 coding DNA: TGTGCCAGCAGCCCATCCGGATTCGTGAATCAGCCCCAGCATTTT.

The chain uses TRBV13 and TRBJ1-1, with D perhaps TRBD1 (5 bases). The V and J ends lost 2 bases and 4 bases respectively, with 11 bases between them. In germline, CDR1 is PRHDT, CDR2 FYEKMQ (reference sequence). The CDR3 has 14 residues. The CDR3 sequence is CASSLYAGSTEAFF. DNA for the CDR3: TGTGCCAGCAGCTTATATGCAGGGAGCACTGAAGCTTTCTTT.

This rearrangement joins TRBV25-1 to TRBJ1-1; D is ambiguous. CDR1 and CDR2 (germline): MGHDK, SYGVNS. The CDR3 is 13 amino acids. V lost 2 bases to trimming and J lost 11 bases, with 15 bases between them. In DNA form, the CDR3 reads TGTGCCAGCAGTGAAGACACCGCCTGGTCCGCTTTCTTT. Encoded protein: CASSEDTAWSAFF.

This chain uses TRBV19 with TRBJ1-4, with D unresolved. This CDR3 spans 14 amino acids. Germline CDR1 and CDR2: LNHDA and SQIVND (reference sequence). The V and J ends lost 4 bases and 5 bases respectively, with 11 bases between them. For the CDR3, the DNA is TGTGCCAGTAGTAGAGACGCCCGGAATGAAAAACTGTTTTTT. Residues: CASSRDARNEKLFF. The full variable domain, completed using reference TRBV19 and TRBJ1-4, is DGGITQSPKYLFRKEGQNVTLSCEQNLNHDAMYWYRQDPGQGLRLIYYSQIVNDFQKGDIAEGYSVSREKKESFPLTVTSAQKNPTAFYLCASSRDARNEKLFFGSGTQLSVL.

The genes are TRBV6-2 or TRBV6-3 and TRBJ2-1; 11 positions agree with TRBD2. This CDR3 has 16 residues. V gave up 7 bases and J gave up 7 bases; unmatched junction bases: 12. From germline, CDR1 is MNHEY and CDR2 SVGEGT. Here the CDR3 DNA reads TGTGCCAGCATAGGGACTAGCGGTCCCGCGGGGAATGAGCAGTTCTTC. This translates into CASIGTSGPAGNEQFF.

The CDR3 DNA follows: TGTGCCAGCACCCCTCTACCCTGGACAACTCAAGAGACCCAGTACTTC. This encodes CASTPLPWTTQETQYF. This sequence joins TRBV6-6 and TRBJ2-5; TRBD1 is a possible D gene (5 bases). Germline CDR1 MNHNY, CDR2 SVGAGI (reference sequence). The germline V and J ends were trimmed by 7 bases and 2 bases, with 20 bases remaining between them. The length of the CDR3 is 16 residues.

This sequence joins TRBV29-1 and TRBJ1-1; D gene uncertain. Trimming took off 4 bases at V and 8 bases at J, with 8 bases between the two ends. The germline gives CDR1 SQVTM, CDR2 ANQGSEA. This CDR3 has 10 residues. CDR3 nucleotides: TGCAGCGTTGCCGAGGGAGAAGCTTTCTTT. This encodes CSVAEGEAFF.

CDR3 nucleotides: TGTGCCAGCAGCGAGCGGGAGAGCACAGATACGCAGTATTTT. It encodes CASSERESTDTQYF. The genes are TRBV12-3 or TRBV12-4 and TRBJ2-3; TRBD2 agrees at 8 bases. This CDR3 contains 14 residues. V was pared by 6 bases and J by 0 bases, with 2 bases of the junction left unmatched.

This clonotype was detected only a few times. The chain couples TRBV12-3 or TRBV12-4 to TRBJ2-3; the match to TRBD1 covers 9 bases. CDR3 size: 14 residues. Trimming took 5 bases from V and 4 from J; bases not matched to a gene: 4. The CDR3 nucleotides read TGTGCCAGCAGTAGGGACAGGGCGGCAGATACGCAGTATTTT. Its protein is CASSRDRAADTQYF.

The chain combines TRBV18 with TRBJ1-6; no clear D gene. Germline V gene lookup returns CDR1 KGHSH and CDR2 LQKENI. The CDR3 loop spans 13 amino acids. V lost 3 bases and J lost 8, with 8 bases in between. The CDR3, as DNA: TGTGCCAGCTCACCTACCGGAGATTCACCCCTCCACTTT. Amino acids: CASSPTGDSPLHF.

This chain's CDR3 is CASSDSGESIQYF. The CDR3 DNA reads TGTGCCAGCAGTGACTCAGGGGAGAGCATTCAGTACTTC. The gene calls are TRBV6-4 and TRBJ2-4; D is possibly TRBD1 or TRBD2 (5 bases each). The CDR3 extends over 13 amino acids. Germline values: CDR1 MRHNA, CDR2 SNTAGT. V lost 0 bases to trimming and J lost 9 bases, with 9 bases between them.

CDR3 sequence: CASSPAGAYEQYF. The CDR3, as DNA: TGTGCCAGCTCACCAGCAGGAGCCTACGAGCAGTACTTC. The chain combines TRBV18 with TRBJ2-7; no definite D call. V lost 2 bases to trimming and J lost 2 bases, with 7 bases between them. CDR1 KGHSH and CDR2 LQKENI come from the germline V gene. The CDR3 runs to 13 residues.

V and J are TRBV7-2 and TRBJ2-5, with 10 bases identical to TRBD2. The CDR3 covers 16 residues. V trimming: 4 bases; J trimming: 3 bases; junction bases outside the gene matches: 8. In germline, CDR1 is SGHTA, CDR2 FQGNSA. Here the CDR3 DNA reads TGTGCCAGCAGCTCCCAAGCGGGAGGGCCAGAAGAGACCCAGTACTTC. Residues: CASSSQAGGPEETQYF.

The gene calls are TRBV15 and TRBJ1-1; a possible D gene is TRBD1 (6 bases). The CDR3 sequence is 15 residues long. CDR1 is LNHNV and CDR2 is YYDKDF in the germline V gene (reference sequence). With 1 base removed from V and 7 bases from J, the gap between germline ends came to 16 bases. CDR3: CATSRVGTIGIEAFF. DNA for the CDR3: TGTGCCACCAGCAGAGTTGGGACAATAGGTATTGAAGCTTTCTTT.

The chain joins TRBV19 to TRBJ1-5, with D hard to call. CDR1 is LNHDA and CDR2 is SQIVND in the germline V gene (reference sequence). Trimming took 5 bases from V and 5 from J, leaving 10 bases between them. This CDR3 has 13 amino acids. The CDR3, as DNA: TGTGCCAGTAGTTGGAGAGCTGATCAGCCCCAGCATTTT. Translation: CASSWRADQPQHF.

This clonotype was found once. V usage is TRBV6-6 and J usage is TRBJ2-7; 10 bases fit TRBD1. Germline lookup yields CDR1 MNHNY and CDR2 SVGAGI (reference sequence). The CDR3 length is 15 residues. V lost 6 bases and J lost 2; bases outside the gene matches: 7. The CDR3 spells CASRQPGQGPYEQYF. The DNA for the CDR3 is TGTGCCAGCAGACAACCGGGACAGGGGCCCTACGAGCAGTACTTC.

This CDR3 reads CASSLVPGAGLAKNIQYF. CDR3 DNA sequence: TGCGCCAGCAGCTTGGTCCCCGGGGCTGGGCTAGCCAAAAACATTCAGTACTTC. The J gene is TRBJ2-4, the V gene TRBV5-1; the D gene could be TRBD1 or TRBD2 (5 bases each). The length of the CDR3 is 18 residues. Between the trimmed V and J ends, which lost 0 bases and 0 bases, there was a span of 16 bases. The germline V gene encodes CDR1 SGHRS and CDR2 YFSETQ. Looking up the rest from reference TRBV5-1 and TRBJ2-4 gives the full variable domain: KAGVTQTPRYLIKTRGQQVTLSCSPISGHRSVSWYQQTPGQGLQFLFEYFSETQRNKGNFPGRFSGRQFSNSRSEMNVSTLELGDSALYLCASSLVPGAGLAKNIQYFGAGTRLSVL.

The rearrangement links TRBV6-2 or TRBV6-3 to TRBJ1-3, with D maybe TRBD1 (6 bases). Germline CDR1 is MNHEY and CDR2 is SVGEGT. Trimming shortened V by 11 bases and J by 0 bases, and 11 bases separated the two germline ends. This CDR3 is 13 amino acids long. CDR3 protein: CAGRTASGNTIYF. In DNA, the CDR3 is TGTGCCGGACGGACAGCCTCTGGAAACACCATATATTTT.